A selection of T cell receptor beta chains follows, all from one sample in a study of T cell responses to AZD1222 COVID-19 vaccine. TCRdb's table, derived via immunoSEQ multiplex PCR, lists solely in-frame clones and lacks some. This table lists over 140,000 clones. Specimen: peripheral blood. These receptors were collected from an adult in good health. The CDR3 runs from the conserved cysteine through the conserved F or W.

J gene,V gene,CDR3 protein
TRBJ2-5,TRBV27,CASSHRLGATQLETQYF
TRBJ2-3,TRBV9,CASSVGASSTDTQYF
TRBJ1-2,TRBV6-5,CASRTTGGSNYGYTF
TRBJ1-1,TRBV12-3/TRBV12-4,CASRSTGREAFF
TRBJ2-2,TRBV19,CASSPGTGEAGELFF
TRBJ2-5,TRBV5-6,CASSSPQVRPGAQYF
TRBJ2-3,TRBV19,CASSTRQGGTDTQYF
TRBJ1-4,TRBV9,CASSGEGVNEKLFF
TRBJ2-5,TRBV2,CASSEGSGLVQETQYF
TRBJ1-5,TRBV28,CASSLRSARASQPQHF
TRBJ2-7,TRBV6-5,CASSPHRDTFYEQYF
TRBJ2-7,TRBV6-6,CASRSHPGAYEQYF
TRBJ2-7,TRBV18,CASSLGQGGYEQYF
TRBJ1-2,TRBV19,CASSEAQGFYGYTF
TRBJ2-5,TRBV4-2,CASSPGGQGANQETQYF
TRBJ1-4,TRBV5-1,CASSIAKGATNEKLFF
TRBJ2-3,TRBV5-4,CASSPRTSGGVSDTQYF
TRBJ2-3,TRBV11-3,CASSQTSGGPRGTDTQYF
TRBJ2-7,TRBV5-1,CASSLRTDYEQYF
TRBJ2-7,TRBV5-1,CASSYTGTPPYEQYF
TRBJ1-1,TRBV25-1,CASSEGGTEAFF
TRBJ2-2,TRBV7-8,CASSLVSGSNTGELFF
TRBJ2-7,TRBV6-5,CASSRGVDEQYF
TRBJ1-1,TRBV30,CAWELGTTEAFF
TRBJ1-2,TRBV2,CASRAGANYGYTF
TRBJ2-6,TRBV28,CASTSEGAGANVLTF
TRBJ1-1,TRBV28,CASRLTGDTEAFF
TRBJ2-1,TRBV2,CASSPRTSGVVEQFF
TRBJ1-1,TRBV3-1/TRBV3-2,CASGAGWNTEAFF
TRBJ1-4,TRBV28,CASSQTGTNEKLFF
TRBJ2-7,TRBV7-2,CASSLSRLAGGDEQYF